This TCR beta chain was identified during a study of blood T cell repertoires in COVID-19. Study in general: The United States, Italy and Spain provided the acute and convalescent COVID-19 samples. The cDNA or gDNA used as material had been derived from T cells, B-cell-depleted T cells, or PBMCs.

Original handling: Researchers report that nucleated cell counts were estimated from reference gene primer amplification. Produced via immunoSEQ multiplex PCR; TCRdb's table is partial and in-frame only. V and J calls and clone size follow that table, whereas D and trimming were derived from the DNA. The repertoire has about 240,000 clones, roughly 86% of them found once; the top ten carry under 9%. The CDR3 length is 17 residues. The chain combines TRBV21-1 with TRBJ1-5. TRBV21-1 is annotated as a pseudogene. Sequencing was performed on peripheral blood. This TCR derives from a woman aged 70-85 years with active or convalescent COVID-19. The CDR3 region is CASSKGRGGACNQPQHF. In nucleotides, the CDR3 is TGTGCCAGCAGCAAAGGTCGGGGGGGCGCATGCAATCAGCCCCAGCATTTT.